The present T cell receptor beta chain was sequenced within a study of T cell repertoires in cytomegalovirus infection. Study context: Newly reported HLA-C-restricted and thoroughly characterized HLA-B-restricted CMV epitopes were employed.

The study, taken as a whole, reports: Dominating the ex vivo response were HLA-C-restricted CMV-specific TCR beta clonotypes.

MiXCR was run by TCRdb on the reads, yielding one entry per CDR3 protein. The sample carries about 310,000 distinct CDR3 sequences, 20% to 30% recorded once. CDR3 length equals 14 residues. J was trimmed by 3 bases and V by 6 bases; bases with no gene match: 5. This clonotype was counted a few times. Its antigen is unidentified. Sequences were derived from cultured PBMCs, sampled from culture after CMV antigen stimulation. The sequence was obtained from a human donor in good health (CMV status not recorded). Some clones in this sample may be carry-over from other donors' samples. The chain combines TRBV12-3 or TRBV12-4 with TRBJ1-5, with TRBD1 matching 7 bases. This CDR3 reads CASSRTGDNQPQHF. The CDR3 DNA reads TGTGCCAGCAGCCGGACAGGAGACAATCAGCCCCAGCATTTT.